These 11 T cell receptor beta chains came from one sample sequenced in a study of cytomegalovirus exposure and HLA in healthy donors. The PCR ran on 60 Vbeta and 13 Jbeta primers. The data were produced by immunoSEQ multiplex PCR, yet TCRdb's version contains in-frame clones alone and is incomplete. The sample holds 150,000 to 200,000 clones, roughly nine tenths seen once. Sequenced material: PBMCs. The receptors originated from a girl in the first two years of life in good health and CMV-seronegative.

This chain's CDR3 is CASSRNRGPSLFGANVLTF. The CDR3 DNA is TGCGCCAGCAGCCGCAACAGGGGTCCCTCCCTTTTTGGGGCCAACGTCCTGACTTTC. The chain joins TRBV4-1 to TRBJ2-6, with 7 bases matching TRBD1. With 4 bases clipped from V and 3 bases from J, the junction kept 15 bases outside the gene matches. Per germline, CDR1 MGHRA and CDR2 YSYEKL. This CDR3 contains 19 residues.

The V gene is TRBV4-1, the J gene TRBJ2-7; 7 bases match TRBD1. Germline CDR1 reads MGHRA; CDR2 reads YSYEKL. Trimming at V came to 3 bases and at J to 3 bases, leaving 8 bases not matched to a gene. The CDR3 sequence is 15 residues long. CDR3 sequence (DNA): TGCGCCAGCAGCCAGAACCGGGACAGAATCTACGAGCAGTACTTC. Amino acids: CASSQNRDRIYEQYF.

J is TRBJ2-5 and V is TRBV4-3; the D gene is possibly TRBD2 (5 bases). V dropped 4 bases and J dropped 4 bases, with 19 bases sitting between them. Germline V gives CDR1 LGHNA, CDR2 YSLEER. The CDR3 length is 16 residues. CDR3 protein: CASSPDLAGKAETQYF. CDR3 sequence (DNA): TGCGCCAGCAGCCCGGACCTCGCGGGTAAGGCAGAGACCCAGTACTTC.

As DNA, the CDR3 is TGTGCCAGCAGCCTTTTCTCCTACAATGAGCAGTTCTTC. Amino acid sequence: CASSLFSYNEQFF. The gene calls are TRBV27 and TRBJ2-1, with D hard to call. The germline V gene encodes CDR1 MNHEY and CDR2 SMNVEV (reference sequence). This CDR3 contains 13 residues. V lost 6 bases and J lost 0, with 6 bases in between.

V and J are TRBV5-4 and TRBJ2-7; 12 bases agree with TRBD2. Trimming at V came to 4 bases and at J to 6 bases, leaving 8 bases not matched to a gene. CDR1 and CDR2 (germline): SGHNT, YYREEE (reference sequence). The CDR3 spans 15 residues. The CDR3 loop reads CASSPRLAGAAEQYF. Written as DNA, the CDR3 is TGTGCCAGCAGCCCCAGACTAGCGGGAGCAGCCGAGCAGTACTTC.

The rearrangement links TRBV9 to TRBJ2-5; 8 nucleotides align to TRBD2. The CDR3 consists of 16 residues. V dropped 4 bases and J dropped 4; count of bases not matched to a gene: 12. CDR1 is SGDLS and CDR2 is YYNGEE in the germline V gene. For the CDR3, the DNA is TGTGCCAGCAGCCCGAGCGGGGGCCACGGAGGAGAGACCCAGTACTTC. Its protein is CASSPSGGHGGETQYF.

This clone has just one count. The chain links TRBV7-3 to TRBJ2-7, with 8 bases matching TRBD1. V was clipped by 5 bases and J by 2 bases; unmatched bases: 8. Looked up from germline, CDR1 is SGHTA and CDR2 is FQGTGA. The CDR3 length is 15 residues. The CDR3 region is CASSPGTGPAYEQYF. CDR3 DNA: TGTGCCAGCAGCCCAGGGACAGGTCCCGCCTACGAGCAGTACTTC.

The rearrangement links TRBV12-1 to TRBJ1-4; the table's D gene call, TRBD1, was not cross checked with the DNA. TRBV12-1 is listed as a pseudogene. The CDR3 runs 15 residues. As DNA, the CDR3 is TGTGCCAGCAGCCCCCGGGACAGGGAGAGGGAAAAACTGTTTTTT. As protein: CASSPRDREREKLFF.

This clone was recorded once. The CDR3 loop is CASTRTRKETQYF. As DNA, the CDR3 is TGTGCCAGCACCCGAACTAGGAAAGAGACCCAGTACTTC. The genes are TRBV6-1 and TRBJ2-5; D is perhaps TRBD2 (5 bases). V lost 7 bases to trimming and J lost 3 bases, with 12 bases between them. In germline, CDR1 is MNHNS, CDR2 SASEGT. The CDR3 is made up of 13 amino acids.

The V call is TRBV5-5, the J call TRBJ2-7; the D gene is possibly TRBD2 (5 bases). The germline V gene has CDR1 SGHKS and CDR2 YYEKEE (reference sequence). CDR3 length: 14 residues. V was pared by 0 bases and J by 2 bases, with 9 bases between. CDR3 sequence: CASSLGGSAYEQYF. The CDR3 bases are TGTGCCAGCAGCTTGGGCGGGTCCGCCTACGAGCAGTACTTC.

A word on this clone: An end of the junction does not agree with germline; a read error may underlie this. This chain uses TRBV5-1 with TRBJ1-2; D uncertain. The CDR3 runs to 12 residues. CDR1 and CDR2 from the germline V gene are SGHRS and YFSETQ. CDR3 coding DNA: TGCGCCAGCAGCTTGGGAGAGGGCGGCTACACCTTT. It specifies CASSLGEGGYTF.